This T cell receptor beta chain stems from a study of blood T cell repertoires in COVID-19. Across the study: Whether acute or convalescent, the COVID-19 samples came from the United States, Italy and Spain. T cells, B-cell-depleted T cells, or PBMCs provided the cDNA or gDNA that served as material.

Source study methods: Amplification of reference gene primers provided the estimated nucleated cell counts. Libraries were prepared by immunoSEQ multiplex PCR; TCRdb keeps only in-frame clonotypes and omits some of them. That table is the source of V, J and clone size, and D and trimming were worked out from the DNA. The sample contains tens of thousands of clones, around four fifths of which appear only once. The ends were cut back, 0 bases at V and 2 bases at J, with 6 bases in the middle. Germline V gene sequence: CDR1 SGHDT, CDR2 YYEEEE. The CDR3 runs 14 residues. The chain couples TRBV5-6 to TRBJ1-5, with D possibly matching TRBD1 (6 bases). The source is a man aged 45-65 years with acute or convalescent COVID-19. The specimen was peripheral blood. In DNA, the CDR3 is TGTGCCAGCAGCTTGGACAGGGGCAATCAGCCCCAGCATTTT. The encoded protein is CASSLDRGNQPQHF.